These T cell receptor beta chains were read from a single sample in a study of cytomegalovirus exposure and HLA in healthy donors. Here immunoSEQ multiplex PCR was the method, and the copy in TCRdb shows in-frame clones only, minus some. The sample lists roughly 180,000 clones, over 75% occurring once. Sequencing was performed on PBMCs. These TCRs come from a woman aged 25 to 39 in good health and CMV-seronegative. The conserved cysteine and the conserved F or W are not part of the CDR3 here.

CDR3aa: ASSQDGGMNTGELF
j_gene: TRBJ2-2
v_gene: TRBV4-3

CDR3aa: ASSPHPRDTEAF
j_gene: TRBJ1-1
v_gene: TRBV4-1

CDR3aa: ASSPRGAMNTEAF
j_gene: TRBJ1-1
v_gene: TRBV6-5

CDR3aa: ASSQIGGYEQY
j_gene: TRBJ2-7
v_gene: TRBV18

CDR3aa: ASSLAGLSYNEQF
j_gene: TRBJ2-1
v_gene: TRBV10-2

CDR3aa: ASSLAKGTSGGYRETQY
j_gene: TRBJ2-5
v_gene: TRBV7-2

CDR3aa: ASSIQTGEIYEQY
j_gene: TRBJ2-7
v_gene: TRBV7-7

CDR3aa: ASSLGLAEYNEQF
j_gene: TRBJ2-1
v_gene: TRBV7-7

CDR3aa: AWDQVGQGVRSYGYT
j_gene: TRBJ1-2
v_gene: TRBV30

CDR3aa: ASSQASGGDSYNEQF
j_gene: TRBJ2-1
v_gene: TRBV4-1

CDR3aa: ASSFVLGTGGVGTEAF
j_gene: TRBJ1-1
v_gene: TRBV5-1

CDR3aa: ASSPGPGQGGGNTGELF
j_gene: TRBJ2-2
v_gene: TRBV7-7

CDR3aa: ASSPGQGRTDTQY
j_gene: TRBJ2-3
v_gene: TRBV27

CDR3aa: ASSLVQGEDYGYT
j_gene: TRBJ1-2
v_gene: TRBV5-1

CDR3aa: ASSQDGRTAYEQY
j_gene: TRBJ2-7
v_gene: TRBV4-2

CDR3aa: ASSMGGRNQPQH
j_gene: TRBJ1-5
v_gene: TRBV19

CDR3aa: SAAGTGKGDTQY
j_gene: TRBJ2-3
v_gene: TRBV29-1

CDR3aa: ASSPPGLDRANTGELF
j_gene: TRBJ2-2
v_gene: TRBV5-1

CDR3aa: ASSLDSYSNQPQH
j_gene: TRBJ1-5
v_gene: TRBV27

CDR3aa: ASSEGQAVGTEAF
j_gene: TRBJ1-1
v_gene: TRBV5-5

CDR3aa: SAEGGRETQY
j_gene: TRBJ2-5
v_gene: TRBV29-1

CDR3aa: ASSLQGGTASEAF
j_gene: TRBJ1-1
v_gene: TRBV5-1

CDR3aa: ASSSIRTGGYT
j_gene: TRBJ1-2
v_gene: TRBV25-1

CDR3aa: ASSRTEEAF
j_gene: TRBJ1-1
v_gene: TRBV2

CDR3aa: ASSLRGGQSDYGYT
j_gene: TRBJ1-2
v_gene: TRBV7-2

CDR3aa: ASSESTLYQETQY
j_gene: TRBJ2-5
v_gene: TRBV2

CDR3aa: ASSQTTGREDGYT
j_gene: TRBJ1-2
v_gene: TRBV7-9

CDR3aa: ASRGGVSTEAF
j_gene: TRBJ1-1
v_gene: TRBV5-6

CDR3aa: ASSLAEDTEAF
j_gene: TRBJ1-1
v_gene: TRBV11-3

CDR3aa: ASSPRSGRDAEAF
j_gene: TRBJ1-1
v_gene: TRBV7-2

CDR3aa: ASSRWGVLSTDTQY
j_gene: TRBJ2-3
v_gene: TRBV2

CDR3aa: ASSLRQNNEQF
j_gene: TRBJ2-1
v_gene: TRBV7-2

CDR3aa: ASSDSGFSYNEQF
j_gene: TRBJ2-1
v_gene: TRBV6-4

CDR3aa: ASSPSVYEQY
j_gene: TRBJ2-7
v_gene: TRBV18

CDR3aa: ASSSGQMNTEAF
j_gene: TRBJ1-1
v_gene: TRBV7-3

CDR3aa: ASSLRLAGSDEQF
j_gene: TRBJ2-1
v_gene: TRBV9

CDR3aa: AISQDRIQETQY
j_gene: TRBJ2-5
v_gene: TRBV10-3

CDR3aa: ASSPVAKNIQY
j_gene: TRBJ2-4
v_gene: TRBV7-2

CDR3aa: ASSYSLHQETQY
j_gene: TRBJ2-5
v_gene: TRBV6-5

CDR3aa: ASSQLAGEETQY
j_gene: TRBJ2-5
v_gene: TRBV2

CDR3aa: SVAETGGTNQPQH
j_gene: TRBJ1-5
v_gene: TRBV29-1

CDR3aa: ASGTGTETQY
j_gene: TRBJ2-5
v_gene: TRBV2

CDR3aa: ASGPIRDSLVGYT
j_gene: TRBJ1-2
v_gene: TRBV19

CDR3aa: ASSSNRGLTEAF
j_gene: TRBJ1-1
v_gene: TRBV11-2

CDR3aa: ASSLGQGAAAGELF
j_gene: TRBJ2-2
v_gene: TRBV5-1

CDR3aa: ASSEAWTSGEVYNEQF
j_gene: TRBJ2-1
v_gene: TRBV6-1

CDR3aa: ASSYRGTPGNEQF
j_gene: TRBJ2-1
v_gene: TRBV6-5

CDR3aa: ASSSQGYQETQY
j_gene: TRBJ2-5
v_gene: TRBV5-1

CDR3aa: ASSSTGYGSGYT
j_gene: TRBJ1-2
v_gene: TRBV2

CDR3aa: ASTTFSYNEQF
j_gene: TRBJ2-1
v_gene: TRBV7-9

CDR3aa: ASSVTAGYGYT
j_gene: TRBJ1-2
v_gene: TRBV2